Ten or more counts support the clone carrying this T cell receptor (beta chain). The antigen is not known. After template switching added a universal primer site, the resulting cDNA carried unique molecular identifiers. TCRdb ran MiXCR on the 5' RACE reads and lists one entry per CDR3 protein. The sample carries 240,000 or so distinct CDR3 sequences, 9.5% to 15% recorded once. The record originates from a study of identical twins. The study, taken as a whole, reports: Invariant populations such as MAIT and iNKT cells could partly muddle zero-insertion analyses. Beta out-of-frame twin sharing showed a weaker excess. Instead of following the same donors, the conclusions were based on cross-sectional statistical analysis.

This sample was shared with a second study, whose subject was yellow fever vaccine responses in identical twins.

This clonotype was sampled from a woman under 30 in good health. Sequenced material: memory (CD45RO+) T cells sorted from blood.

Here the CDR3 reads CASSAEGWTDTQYF. The CDR3 DNA sequence: TGCGCCAGCAGCGCGGAGGGGTGGACAGATACGCAGTATTTT. This sequence joins TRBV5-1 and TRBJ2-3; the D gene is possibly TRBD2 (6 bases). Trimming cost V 4 bases and J 3 bases, with 12 bases left between them. This CDR3 has 14 amino acids. The germline V gene encodes CDR1 SGHRS and CDR2 YFSETQ.